This is a list of T cell receptor beta chains from one sample in a study of shared clonotypes between healthy human individuals. Profiling relied on immunoSEQ multiplex PCR, and the TCRdb table lists in-frame clones only, not all of them. Of approximately 2.4 million clones detected, more than 90% appear once; the ten largest clones hold 0.1% to 0.15%. Sequenced: naive CD4+ T cells sorted from blood. These receptors originate from a young man in good health. The CDR3 runs from the conserved cysteine through the conserved F or W. D genes are given only for firm matches. The listing skips clone size in some rows; elsewhere it reads once, few, many or a size class.

>NA|TRBJ2-3|TRBV7-2|NA
TGTGCCAGCGGAAGCTATGCCCCCGGTACGCAGTATTTT
CASGSYAPGTQYF
>TRBD1|TRBJ2-7|TRBV4-3|NA
TGCGCCAGCAGCCAAGATGGGGGACAGGGCTACGAGCAGTACTTC
CASSQDGGQGYEQYF
>TRBD2|TRBJ2-1|TRBV19|NA
TGTGCCAGTAGTATAGACCTCCTAGCGGTCTCCTACAATGAGCAGTTCTTC
CASSIDLLAVSYNEQFF
>NA|TRBJ1-2|TRBV30|NA
TGTGCCTGGAGTGTACGCCGTACAGCTAACTATGGCTACACCTTC
CAWSVRRTANYGYTF
>NA|TRBJ1-1|TRBV18|NA
TGTGCCAGCTCACCACCACTACTCAGGAACACTGAAGCTTTCTTT
CASSPPLLRNTEAFF
>TRBD2|TRBJ2-3|TRBV4-2|NA
TGTGCCGGGGGCGGGGGGCACGCGTCAGATACGCAGTATTTT
CAGGGGHASDTQYF
>NA|TRBJ1-2|TRBV6-1|NA
TGTGCCAGCAGTGAATACGGGGGGCCTAACTATGGCTACACCTTC
CASSEYGGPNYGYTF
>NA|TRBJ2-7|TRBV5-4|NA
TGTGCCAGCACCCTTGGTGGAGGGGCAGCTTCCTACGAGCAGTACTTC
CASTLGGGAASYEQYF
>TRBD1|TRBJ2-1|TRBV25-1|NA
TGTGCCTCGGGACAGGGGGTCGGTGAGCAGTTCTTC
CASGQGVGEQFF
>NA|TRBJ1-2|TRBV5-1|NA
TGCGCCAGCAGCCCCACCGAGACGGTCTATGGCTACACCTTC
CASSPTETVYGYTF
>NA|TRBJ2-3|TRBV5-1|NA
TGCGCCAGCAGCTTGGGCTCTGGGGGCGCAGATACGCAGTATTTT
CASSLGSGGADTQYF
>TRBD1|TRBJ2-7|TRBV18|NA
TGTGCCAGCTCACCACCGTCGGGACAGCCTCCATACGAGCAGTACTTC
CASSPPSGQPPYEQYF
>NA|TRBJ1-5|TRBV6-1|NA
TGTGCCAGTCGGGAAAGGGTCGTACAGCCCCAGCATTTT
CASRERVVQPQHF
>NA|TRBJ2-7|TRBV18|once
TGTGCCAGCTCGGTGACCCTCAGCTACGAGCAGTACTTC
CASSVTLSYEQYF
>NA|TRBJ2-2|TRBV28|NA
TGTGCCAGCAGTCTCTCGGGGACCGGGGAGCTGTTTTTT
CASSLSGTGELFF
>TRBD2|TRBJ2-1|TRBV5-1|NA
TGCGCCAGCAGCTCAACTAGCGGGGGGCCCTACAATGAGCAGTTCTTC
CASSSTSGGPYNEQFF
>TRBD2|TRBJ2-4|TRBV11-2|NA
TGTGCCAGCAACCAGAACCCCGGGCTAGCGGGAGGGAAAAACATTCAGTACTTC
CASNQNPGLAGGKNIQYF
>NA|TRBJ2-2|TRBV30|NA
TGTGCCTGGAGTGGAGGAGGTGGGAACACCGGGGAGCTGTTTTTT
CAWSGGGGNTGELFF
>TRBD1|TRBJ1-3|TRBV7-9|NA
TGTGCCAGCAGCTCGCGACAGGGAGGGGACACCATATATTTT
CASSSRQGGDTIYF
>TRBD1|TRBJ1-2|TRBV6-5|NA
TGTGCCAGCAGCCGTACAGGGGGCGACTACTATGGCTACACCTTC
CASSRTGGDYYGYTF
>TRBD2|TRBJ2-7|TRBV15|NA
TGTGCCACCAGCAGAGAAACTAGCGTAACCTACGAGCAGTACTTC
CATSRETSVTYEQYF
>NA|TRBJ2-5|TRBV5-1|NA
TGCGCCAGCAGCTCCAGAGCGGGCCCAGAGACCCAGTACTTC
CASSSRAGPETQYF
>NA|TRBJ1-3|TRBV6-5|NA
TGTGCCAGCAGTTACTCACAGGCTAACTCTGGAAACACCATATATTTT
CASSYSQANSGNTIYF
>NA|TRBJ1-5|TRBV28|NA
TGTGCCAGCAGTTTATTGCCAGGAAACAATCAGCCCCAGCATTTT
CASSLLPGNNQPQHF
>NA|TRBJ1-1|TRBV7-2|NA
TGTGCCAGCAGCTTACAGGACAACACTGAAGCTTTCTTT
CASSLQDNTEAFF
>NA|TRBJ1-4|TRBV10-3|once
TGTGCCATCAGTGGGGCGGACCTACGGGTTACTAATGAAAAACTGTTTTTT
CAISGADLRVTNEKLFF
>NA|TRBJ2-7|TRBV29-1|NA
TGCACCCTCTGGGGGGACAGCCATAATTTAAGCTCCTACGAGCAGTACTTC
CTLWGDSHNLSSYEQYF
>NA|TRBJ1-2|TRBV5-1|once
TGCGCCAGCAGCCCGGGAGGGACTCTAGACTATGGCTACACCTTC
CASSPGGTLDYGYTF
>TRBD2|TRBJ2-3|TRBV5-1|NA
TGCGCCAGCAGCTTGGGATCCTGGGACTACACAGATACGCAGTATTTT
CASSLGSWDYTDTQYF
>NA|TRBJ1-3|TRBV19|NA
TGTGCCAGTAGTACCGTAAGCTCTGGAAACACCATATATTTT
CASSTVSSGNTIYF
>NA|TRBJ2-3|TRBV7-2|NA
TGTGCCAGCAGCTTAGGGCTTCGCCCAGATACGCAGTATTTT
CASSLGLRPDTQYF
>TRBD1|TRBJ1-2|TRBV11-2|NA
TGTGCCAGCAGCCATTTCCCCCGGACAGGGAACTATGGCTACACCTTC
CASSHFPRTGNYGYTF
>NA|TRBJ2-2|TRBV6-5|NA
TGTGCCAGCAGTGACGGAACGTACACCGGGGAGCTGTTTTTT
CASSDGTYTGELFF
>NA|TRBJ1-5|TRBV7-9|once
TGTGCCAGCAGCCGGGACACGGCATTTAATCAGCCCCAGCATTTT
CASSRDTAFNQPQHF
>TRBD2|TRBJ2-3|TRBV5-4|NA
TGTGCCAGCAGCTTGGATGTTAGCCGCGGGGGGGCCACAGATACGCAGTATTTT
CASSLDVSRGGATDTQYF
>NA|TRBJ2-3|TRBV7-9|NA
TGTGCCAGCAGCACCACCCCCGGGGGAGATACGCAGTATTTT
CASSTTPGGDTQYF
>NA|TRBJ2-3|TRBV30|NA
TGTGCCTGGAGGGTGGGCGGAACGACGGATACGCAGTATTTT
CAWRVGGTTDTQYF
>NA|TRBJ1-1|TRBV11-2|NA
TGTGCCAGCAGCCTCCAGGTTACGACTGAAGCTTTCTTT
CASSLQVTTEAFF
>TRBD1|TRBJ2-2|TRBV2|NA
TGTGCCATCGCCGGGACAGGGGCTTCGGGCACCGGGGAGCTGTTTTTT
CAIAGTGASGTGELFF
>NA|TRBJ1-2|TRBV28|NA
TGTGCCAGCAGGAGGGGACGGAACTATGGCTACACCTTC
CASRRGRNYGYTF
>TRBD1|TRBJ1-2|TRBV28|NA
TGTGCCAGCAGACCCGACAGGGGGCAAGGCTACACCTTC
CASRPDRGQGYTF
>NA|TRBJ2-1|TRBV9|NA
TGTGCCAGCAGCGTAGACGGGAACAGCTACAATGAGCAGTTCTTC
CASSVDGNSYNEQFF
>NA|TRBJ2-7|TRBV12-5|NA
TGTGCTAGTGGTTTGGTATCCCAGGGCTTTACACCGTACGAGCAGTACTTC
CASGLVSQGFTPYEQYF